Below, 15 T cell receptor beta chains from the same sample are listed, as sequenced in a study of tumor-infiltrating lymphocytes in primary liver carcinoma. Starting material of roughly 0.45 ug total RNA yielded TCR beta cDNA via a constant-region primer. The TCR beta library was amplified through three nested multiplex PCR rounds in a modified ARM-PCR procedure. A C-beta reverse primer and TRBV1-TRBV30 forward primers served in each of the first two PCR rounds, at 10 cycles apiece. TCRdb re-called the multiplex PCR reads through MiXCR, storing one row per CDR3 protein. The sample records under 90,000 distinct CDR3 sequences, 65% to 80% being singletons. Co-extracting RNA and DNA was done with about 17-31 mg of unsorted bulk tissue as input. Source material: liver tumor tissue from sampling region 1. Noted subset: tumor region T1, superior pole. The receptor source for this set is a man aged 35-49 years with primary liver carcinoma and hepatitis B virus infection.

This clonotype has ten or more counts. The chain links TRBV2 to TRBJ2-7, with D hard to call. The CDR3 loop spans 12 amino acids. V was cut by 8 bases and J by 4 bases, with 12 bases left in between. Germline V lookup: CDR1 SNHLY, CDR2 FYNNEI. In nucleotides, the CDR3 is TGTGCCAGCTATATGGAAGAGTACGAGCAGTACTTC. It translates to CASYMEEYEQYF.

This clonotype appeared many times. The CDR3 spells CASSQGGTEAFF. The DNA of the CDR3 is TGTGCCAGCAGTCAGGGGGGCACTGAAGCTTTCTTT. The chain links TRBV12-3 or TRBV12-4 to TRBJ1-1; 7 positions agree with TRBD1. The length of the CDR3 is 12 residues. The junction had 1 base not matched to a gene; V was cut back by 5 bases and J by 4 bases.

This clonotype came up a few times. Being one base from a much bigger clone, this may be a read error. The chain is built from TRBV28 and TRBJ2-1; perhaps TRBD2 as D (6 bases). The germline CDR1 and CDR2 sequences are MDHEN and SYDVKM. This CDR3 comprises 14 residues. CDR3 region: CASSSPGLYDEQFF. The CDR3 DNA is TGTGCCAGCAGTTCCCCGGGACTCTACGATGAGCAGTTCTTC.

Comment on this clonotype: A much larger clonotype is one base distant, so this may be a read error. V gene TRBV12-3 or TRBV12-4 combines with J gene TRBJ2-7; 8 nucleotides line up with TRBD1. CDR3 length: 13 residues. As DNA, the CDR3 is TGTGTCAGCAGTTCGGGACAGGCGGGTGAGCAGTACTTC. Its translation: CVSSSGQAGEQYF.

Worth noting for this clonotype: A read error is possible here, since a much larger clone lies one base away. V and J are TRBV5-1 and TRBJ2-7; the D gene could be TRBD1 or TRBD2 (5 bases each). The CDR3 has 13 residues. The V gene lost 0 bases and the J gene lost 6 bases, with 10 bases spanning the gap. From germline, CDR1 is SGHRS and CDR2 YFSETQ. The CDR3 spells CASSLERGCEQYF. As DNA, the CDR3 is TGCGCCAGCAGCTTGGAGAGGGGCTGCGAGCAGTACTTC.

Comment on this clonotype: Compared with germline, one end of the junction differs, possibly owing to a read error. The J gene is TRBJ2-1, the V gene TRBV6-5; possibly TRBD2 for D (6 bases). Per germline, CDR1 MNHEY and CDR2 SVGAGI. CDR3 length: 15 residues. The CDR3 loop reads CASGNRDLRYNGQFF. Written as DNA, the CDR3 is TGTGCCAGCGGGAACCGGGACTTACGTTATAATGGGCAGTTCTTC.

In regard to this clonotype: An end of the junction differs from the germline gene, which may be a read error. The chain links TRBV29-1 to TRBJ2-2, with D perhaps TRBD1 (6 bases). The CDR3 consists of 14 residues. CDR1 is SQVTM, CDR2 ANQGSEA, per germline. The CDR3 sequence: CSARQETITGELFF. As DNA, the CDR3 is TGTAGCGCTAGACAGGAGACGATCACCGGGGAGCTGTTTTTT.

Points on this clonotype: A read error may account for a junction end that differs from germline. The V gene is TRBV13, the J gene TRBJ2-7, with TRBD2 as a possible D gene (6 bases). The CDR3 is made up of 14 amino acids. Germline CDR1 PRHDT, CDR2 FYEKMQ (reference sequence). The CDR3 region is CVSRRRGVGYEQYF. CDR3 nucleotide sequence: TGTGTCAGCAGACGGAGGGGAGTTGGGTACGAGCAGTACTTC.

Turning to this clonotype: A read error may account for a junction end that differs from germline. The chain couples TRBV2 to TRBJ2-6; D is ambiguous. The CDR3 covers 13 residues. Germline loops: CDR1 SNHLY, CDR2 FYNNEI. In nucleotides, the CDR3 is TGTGTCGGTTCCCTTTCTGGGATCAACGTCCTGACATTC. Protein: CVGSLSGINVLTF.

A remark on this clonotype: A much larger clone differs by one base, so this may be a read error. The chain joins TRBV6-1 to TRBJ2-1; D perhaps matches TRBD2 (5 bases). Germline CDR1 MNHNS, CDR2 SASEGT. The V and J ends lost 4 bases and 6 bases respectively, with 16 bases between them. CDR3 length equals 15 residues. CDR3 in amino acids: CASSAQRAPSNEQFF. For the CDR3, the DNA is TGTGCCAGCAGTGCTCAGAGGGCCCCTTCCAATGAGCAGTTCTTC.

Notes on this clonotype: At one end, the junction sequence differs from germline, possibly due to a read error. The V gene is TRBV29-1, the J gene TRBJ2-3; no firm D call. Germline CDR1 is SQVTM and CDR2 is ANQGSEA. The CDR3 is 15 amino acids. The CDR3 is CSVPETPSNTDTQYF. Written as DNA, the CDR3 is TGCAGCGTTCCCGAGACTCCTTCTAACACAGATACGCAGTACTTT.

Points on this clonotype: A much larger clone differs by one base, so this may be a read error. The conserved phenylalanine or tryptophan is not found at the CDR3 terminus, so this likely reflects a read error. No DNA is shown, since the ends of the CDR3 on it are uncertain; the CDR3 is the one TCRdb lists. The chain employs TRBV21-1 and TRBJ2-1. TRBV21-1 is a recognized pseudogene. Including both end residues, the CDR3 is 18 amino acids long. CDR3 protein: CASSKGSRELLSYNEQFL.

The chain combines TRBV14 with TRBJ2-7, with D maybe TRBD2 (5 bases). This CDR3 contains 12 residues. Germline CDR1 is SGHDN and CDR2 is FVKESK. CDR3 region: CSSSQGGYEQYF. The CDR3 nucleotides read TGTAGCAGCAGCCAAGGAGGCTACGAGCAGTACTTC.

This chain joins TRBV4-1 and TRBJ2-3; D may be TRBD1 or TRBD2 (5 bases each). CDR1 and CDR2 from the germline V gene are MGHRA and YSYEKL. The CDR3 spans 14 residues. Trimming took 10 bases from V and 2 from J, leaving 16 bases between them. CDR3 in DNA: TGCGCCAACCTCGGCCGGGGACCCACAGATACGCAGTATTTT. The encoded protein is CANLGRGPTDTQYF.

A remark on this clonotype: One end of the junction fails to match germline, which may point to a read error. The chain employs TRBV11-2 and TRBJ1-2; D is perhaps TRBD1 (6 bases). CDR1 is SGHAT and CDR2 is FQNNGV in the germline V gene. The CDR3 is 13 residues long. The CDR3 DNA is TGTGCCAGCAGCGTAGGGGGGAACTATGGTTACACCTTC. Translation: CASSVGGNYGYTF.